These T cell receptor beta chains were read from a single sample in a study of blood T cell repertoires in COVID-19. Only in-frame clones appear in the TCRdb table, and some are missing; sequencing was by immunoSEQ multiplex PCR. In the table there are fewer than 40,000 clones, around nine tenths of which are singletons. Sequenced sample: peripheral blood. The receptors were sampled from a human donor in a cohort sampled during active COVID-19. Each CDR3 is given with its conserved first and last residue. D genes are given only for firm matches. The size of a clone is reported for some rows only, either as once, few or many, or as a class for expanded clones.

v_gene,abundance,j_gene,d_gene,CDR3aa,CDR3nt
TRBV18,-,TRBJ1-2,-,CASSPDRTNYGYTF,TGTGCCAGCTCACCCGACAGAACTAACTATGGCTACACCTTC
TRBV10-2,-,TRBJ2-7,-,CASSETYRSEQYF,TGCGCCAGCAGTGAGACCTATCGGAGCGAGCAGTACTTC
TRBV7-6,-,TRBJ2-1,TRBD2,CATERTSGYNEQFF,TGTGCCACCGAAAGGACTAGCGGGTACAATGAGCAGTTCTTC
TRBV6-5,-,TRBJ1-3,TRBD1,CASSYSQGAGNTIYF,TGTGCCAGCAGTTACTCGCAGGGGGCTGGAAACACCATATATTTT
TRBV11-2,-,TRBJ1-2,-,CASSPGAYYGYTF,TGTGCCAGCAGCCCTGGGGCATACTATGGCTACACCTTC
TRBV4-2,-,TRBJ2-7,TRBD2,CASSQAGTRAEQYF,TGTGCCAGCAGCCAAGCCGGGACTAGGGCCGAGCAGTACTTC
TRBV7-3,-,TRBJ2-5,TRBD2,CASSQLAGGPGTQYF,TGTGCCAGCAGCCAACTAGCGGGAGGGCCTGGGACCCAGTACTTC
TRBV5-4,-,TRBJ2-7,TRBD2,CASSMGLAGDSYEQYF,TGTGCCAGCAGCATGGGACTAGCGGGAGACTCCTACGAGCAGTACTTC
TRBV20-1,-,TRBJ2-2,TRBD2,CSASGLAGGRTGELFF,TGCAGTGCTAGTGGTCTAGCGGGAGGACGGACCGGGGAGCTGTTTTTT
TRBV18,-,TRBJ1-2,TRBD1,CASSPGTGSYGYTF,TGTGCCAGCTCCCCAGGGACAGGCTCCTATGGCTACACCTTC
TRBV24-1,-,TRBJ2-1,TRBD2,CATSDSKHERSGRAVDEQFF,TGTGCCACCAGTGATTCGAAACACGAACGGAGCGGGAGGGCCGTGGATGAGCAGTTCTTC
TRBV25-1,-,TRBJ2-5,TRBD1,CASGGGTVETQYF,TGTGCCAGCGGGGGTGGGACAGTAGAGACCCAGTACTTC
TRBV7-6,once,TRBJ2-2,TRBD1,CASSVTGGPGELFF,TGTGCCAGCAGCGTGACAGGGGGTCCCGGGGAGCTGTTTTTT
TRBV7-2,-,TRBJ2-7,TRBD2,CASSVGGGSYEQYF,TGTGCCAGCAGCGTCGGCGGCGGGAGCTACGAGCAGTACTTC
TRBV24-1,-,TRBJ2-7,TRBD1,CATSETGGYEQYF,TGTGCCACCAGCGAGACAGGGGGCTACGAGCAGTACTTC
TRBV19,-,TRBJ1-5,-,CASSEGVGQPQHF,TGTGCCAGTAGTGAGGGTGTAGGTCAGCCCCAGCATTTT